This T cell receptor beta chain was sequenced for a study of T cells in Graves' hyperthyroidism and ophthalmopathy (dated by TCRdb to between 2018 and 2020). A note on the overall study: Peripheral blood samples were taken at initial diagnosis, before any treatment was given. To identify TCR V-J signatures that set the groups apart, the researchers used a discovery cohort of about a hundred patients, made up of about 44 with Graves' ophthalmopathy and 55 to 65 with stable Graves' hyperthyroidism. Prospective prediction of ophthalmopathy was tested in an independent validation cohort consisting of 18 hyperthyroidism patients and more than 15 patients who later progressed to ophthalmopathy. For training and testing, the 110 or so patients in the discovery cohort were randomly divided in a 7:3 ratio. Thyroid tissue and blood T-cell repertoires from over 5 Graves' hyperthyroidism patients were also compared in the study. After sampling, hyperthyroidism patients received methimazole starting at 30 mg daily, and ophthalmopathy patients received high-dose intravenous methylprednisolone. The paper reports TCR Vbeta CDR3 sequencing of over 120 peripheral blood samples: 40 to 45 ophthalmopathy, fewer than 80 hyperthyroidism and approximately 17 progressor patients. Summary of the overall study and its limitations: No statistical method was used to fix the sample size in advance, and group allocation was not hidden from the investigators. In cross-validation, a model built on a 13 V-J signature told ophthalmopathy apart from stable hyperthyroidism with approximately 91% sensitivity and about 81% specificity, and in testing the same model reached 80%/75%. Most expanded thyroid clonotypes (frequency above 0.001) were also found in blood, which suggests that blood repertoires may mirror thyroid immune responses. In validation, the model predicted progression to ophthalmopathy with roughly 66% sensitivity and 72% to 75% specificity, a median of about six months before onset.

From the cysteine through the phenylalanine, the CDR3 covers 17 amino acids. Here the CDR3 DNA is all that survives: 51 bases in frame from base 1. CDR1 and CDR2, looked up from the germline V gene, are SGDLS and YYNGEE. A patient counted as having stable Graves' hyperthyroidism if no progression to ophthalmopathy occurred over 18 months of follow-up. The hyperthyroidism patients were between 18 and 65 years old and newly diagnosed, with a disease duration of less than 2 months. Patients with uncontrolled infections, other autoimmune diseases, pregnancy or lactation were excluded. Diagnoses were based on clinical symptoms, serum thyroxine and TRAb, thyroid ultrasound and orbital computed tomography. PBMCs were separated from roughly 9.6 ml of fresh peripheral blood using Ficoll-Paque density gradient centrifugation. Total RNA was extracted with Trizol reagent, and quality was checked on an Agilent 2100 Bioanalyzer.

The TCR beta CDR3 regions were amplified from the RNA transcripts. A first-round RT-PCR of the TCR CDR3 used the HTBI primer set with the Qiagen OneStep RT-PCR kit. Libraries were constructed in a second round of multiplex PCR, after which size selection and purification were carried out. Libraries were sequenced paired-end with 100 bp reads on an Illumina HiSeq2000. Processing in the source paper ran as follows. SOAPnuke was used to process the raw data, throwing out any read that contained adapters or uncalled bases, had a mean Phred below 15, or lacked an exact constant-primer or identifier match. High-quality paired reads were merged using COPE v1.2.5, and each unique nucleotide sequence was defined as a clonotype. Clonotypes were aligned to IMGT TRBV, TRBD and TRBJ reference segments using MiTCR v1.1. Analysis was restricted to V-J combinations with a frequency above 0.0001, which covered approximately 99% of repertoires. A TCS score was defined as the ratio between F50 (clonal expansion) and ExV (chaos), using BLOSUM62-based TCRdist between CDR3 peptides within each V-J. Welch's t-statistics and random forest reduced roughly 540 V-J features to about 13, which were used in a naive Bayes classifier (R e1071). TCRdb's own reprocessing of the public reads used fastp at Q25 and MiXCR and kept productive beta chains. All rows with the same CDR3 protein become a single entry with the most common DNA and genes. The V and J calls reflect TCRdb's pipeline rather than the authors' work. This sample lists some 720,000 distinct CDR3 sequences; roughly 15% were detected once. Under 10% of the sample is held by the ten biggest clonotypes.

This clonotype appeared once. The specificity of this receptor is unknown. A much larger clone lies a single base off, so this may be a read error. This sequence uses TRBV9 and TRBJ2-3; 7 bases in the middle match TRBD1. Source material: blood. This TCR was recovered from a young man with Graves' hyperthyroidism. For the CDR3, the sequence is CVSSARTGLAATDTQYF. At the DNA level, the sequence is TGTGTCAGCAGCGCCCGGACAGGTCTTGCCGCCACAGATACGCAGTATTTT.